The sequence of this TCR beta chain was determined in a study of T cell responses to AZD1222 COVID-19 vaccine (TCRdb year 2021). Concerning the study at large: TCR sequencing covered approximately 230 trial participants: 207 given two doses of AZD1222 and approximately 25 given two doses of MenACWY control vaccine. Trial participants were enrolled into age subgroups of 18-55, 56-69 and 70-plus years, which contained roughly 140, 27 and 60 TCR-sequenced participants, respectively.

From a lookup of the germline V gene, CDR1 and CDR2 are SQVTM and ANQGSEA. V gives up 3 bases and J gives up 7 bases, and the segment between their germline ends measures 12 bases. The CDR3 starts with the cysteine, ends with the phenylalanine, and has 12 residues. Only CDR3 DNA is held: 36 bases, read in frame from base 1. Beyond this particular receptor, the publication reports: The 56-69-year group was small, and its depth increase did not reach significance, likely because of low power. Reportedly, almost half of the unique spike-specific TCRs recognized epitopes lying outside the regions that are mutated in the B.1.351 and B.1.1.7 variants. CD4 TCRs associated with the vaccine covered the entire spike protein, and the dominant responses were in regions 160-218 and 743-854. Participants were mostly white British and included more females than males, and it was suggested by the authors that clonal diversity may have been underestimated. Only a handful of AZD1222 recipients were SARS-CoV-2 seropositive at baseline, limiting conclusions about previously exposed vaccinees. Spike-specific TCR breadth and depth rose significantly after two AZD1222 doses compared with day 0 and with MenACWY recipients. Because no samples from the day 14 peak response were available, repertoires could be characterized only after the peak T cell response.

A remark on this clone: This clone's antigen is unknown. No much larger clone is present one base from it, and per-base qualities are unavailable.

The time point label of this sample denotes: about 28 days (+/-7) after the second vaccine dose. AZD1222 recipients whose second dose came at about 4 weeks and those whose second dose came at about 12 weeks were combined into one group, since spike-specific TCR depth and breadth did not differ between the two schedules. The vaccinee samples were drawn from two UK trials, COV001 and COV002, one of which was a single-blind randomized controlled phase 2/3 trial testing AZD1222 (ChAdOx1 nCoV-19) in healthy adults. For TCRbeta chain sequencing, PBMC samples from trial participants were taken at day 0 and at day 28 after the second dose. The CDR3 regions of human TCRbeta chains were analyzed by immunosequencing. In the paper's pipeline: Repertoire TCRs were matched against a reference library of SARS-CoV-2-specific TCRs generated with the MIRA antigen-specificity platform. Breadth was defined as the fraction of unique TCRs that were SARS-CoV-2-associated. Depth was defined as the fraction of total T cells that were SARS-CoV-2-associated. Each spike-specific TCR was assigned to its reactive spike region and to a CD4 or CD8 class using the MIRA data. Log10-transformed breadth and depth values were compared by one-way ANOVA with Sidak's multiple comparisons tests. TCRdb carries this immuneACCESS record with in-frame sequences only. Its versions omit some clonotypes, under half of them owing to an unresolved V gene in the studies checked, with the rest unexplained. V, J and clone size are taken as reported in that table, and D and trimming were inferred from the DNA itself. This sample comprises around 25,000 clones, about nine tenths of them detected only once. Together, the top ten hold 30% to 40% of the sample.

The sequence was obtained from an adult who received the AZD1222 COVID-19 vaccine. The specimen was peripheral blood, collected 28 days after the second AZD1222 dose. This sequence uses TRBV29-1 and TRBJ1-2, with TRBD1 perhaps the D gene, on 5 matching bases. For the CDR3, the sequence is CSVDIAGTGYTF. The nucleotides are TGCAGCGTTGACATTGCAGGGACTGGCTACACCTTC. With all but the CDR3 taken from the reference TRBV29-1 and TRBJ1-2 genes, the full variable domain is: SAVISQKPSRDICQRGTSLTIQCQVDSQVTMMFWYRQQPGQSLTLIATANQGSEATYESGFVIDKFPISRPNLTFSTLTVSNMSPEDSSIYLCSVDIAGTGYTFGSGTRLTVV.